The entry below describes one T cell receptor (beta chain). This sample was included in a study of blood T cell repertoires in COVID-19. Study at large: The United States, Italy and Spain were the sources of the acute and convalescent COVID-19 samples. T cells, B-cell-depleted T cells, or PBMCs provided the cDNA or gDNA that served as material.

In the authors' workflow: Counts of nucleated cells, estimated from reference gene primer amplification, were obtained. Method: immunoSEQ multiplex PCR; TCRdb's copy keeps in-frame clones and lacks some. Clonal size and the V and J genes are those of that table, whereas D and trimming came from the DNA. The data show roughly 39,000 clones, around 89% seen once. The CDR3 covers 16 residues. The chain employs TRBV21-1 and TRBJ2-3; the table's TRBD2 call for D was not verified on the DNA. TRBV21-1 is a pseudogene. The origin of this receptor is a man younger than 45 with active or convalescent COVID-19. The sequenced material came from peripheral blood. DNA for the CDR3: TGTGCCAGCAGCAACCCCGGGAGACGGGGTGTGTATACGCAGTATTTT. Its protein is CASSNPGRRGVYTQYF.